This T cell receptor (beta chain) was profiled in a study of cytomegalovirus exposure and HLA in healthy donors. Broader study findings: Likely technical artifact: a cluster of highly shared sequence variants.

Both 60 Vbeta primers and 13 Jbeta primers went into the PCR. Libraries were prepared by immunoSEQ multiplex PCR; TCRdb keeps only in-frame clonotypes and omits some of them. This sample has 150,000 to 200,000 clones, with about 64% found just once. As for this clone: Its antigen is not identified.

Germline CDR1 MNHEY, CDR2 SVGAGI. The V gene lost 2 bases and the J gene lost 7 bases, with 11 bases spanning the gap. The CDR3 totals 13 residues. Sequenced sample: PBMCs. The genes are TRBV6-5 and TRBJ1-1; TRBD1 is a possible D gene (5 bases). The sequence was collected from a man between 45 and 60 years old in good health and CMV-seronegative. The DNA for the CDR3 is TGTGCCAGCAGTTACAGGCAGGGACTTGAAGCTTTCTTT. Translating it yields CASSYRQGLEAFF.